These 29 T cell receptor beta chains share one sample of origin, sequenced in a study of CD4 T cells in relation to SARS-CoV-2 and coronaviruses. Repertoires were generated with immunoSEQ multiplex PCR, while TCRdb's copy carries only in-frame clones and drops some. The data show some 70,000 clones, just over 90% seen once. Unexposed donor CD4+ T cells date from about 2011-2019, before the COVID-19 pandemic. The sequencing sample was made of naive CD4+ T cells from PBMCs. Subset described: naive CD4+ T cells isolated by negative enrichment. All receptors come from a human donor in good health.

The chain uses TRBV28 and TRBJ2-7; 7 bases match TRBD2. Germline loops: CDR1 MDHEN, CDR2 SYDVKM. Trimming took 5 bases from V and 0 from J; bases not matched to a gene: 1. The CDR3 sequence is 13 residues long. CDR3: CASSRDYSYEQYF. The CDR3 DNA reads TGTGCCAGCAGTCGGGACTACTCCTACGAGCAGTACTTC.

J is TRBJ1-5 and V is TRBV6-5; the match to TRBD1 covers 8 bases. The length of the CDR3 is 15 residues. Germline CDR1 reads MNHEY; CDR2 reads SVGAGI. After removal of 10 bases from V and 0 bases from J, the junction contained 8 bases not matched to a gene. CDR3 amino acids: CATIDRGYSNQPQHF. The CDR3 coding sequence is TGTGCCACCATCGACAGGGGATATAGCAATCAGCCCCAGCATTTT.

The V and J genes are TRBV11-2 and TRBJ2-7, with unresolved D. CDR3 length equals 13 residues. The V gene lost 5 bases and the J gene lost 5 bases, with 13 bases spanning the gap. Germline V lookup: CDR1 SGHAT, CDR2 FQNNGV. This CDR3 reads CASSQERGNEQYF. CDR3 in DNA: TGTGCCAGCAGCCAAGAACGCGGAAACGAGCAGTACTTC.

The chain joins TRBV5-1 to TRBJ1-1, with D possibly being TRBD1 (5 bases). This CDR3 spans 19 amino acids. Germline lookup yields CDR1 SGHRS and CDR2 YFSETQ. The ends were cut back, 3 bases at V and 7 bases at J, with 31 bases in the middle. The CDR3 is CASSSLPQVTPRTRVEAFF. CDR3 DNA: TGCGCCAGCAGCTCCCTCCCACAGGTAACCCCACGAACTAGGGTTGAAGCTTTCTTT.

V usage is TRBV5-6 and J usage is TRBJ1-6; no clear D. The germline gives CDR1 SGHDT, CDR2 YYEEEE. Trimming shortened V by 1 base and J by 7 bases, and 9 bases separated the two germline ends. CDR3 length equals 14 residues. The CDR3 DNA reads as TGTGCCAGCAGCTTGCTAGGAGTAAATTCACCCCTCCACTTT. Translation: CASSLLGVNSPLHF. The whole variable domain, remainder taken from reference TRBV5-6 and TRBJ1-6, is DAGVTQSPTHLIKTRGQQVTLRCSPKSGHDTVSWYQQALGQGPQFIFQYYEEEERQRGNFPDRFSGHQFPNYSSELNVNALLLGDSALYLCASSLLGVNSPLHFGNGTRLTVT.

V usage is TRBV5-5 and J usage is TRBJ2-3; TRBD2 agrees at 11 bases. The CDR3 totals 16 residues. V lost 0 bases to trimming and J lost 0 bases; unmatched junction nucleotides: 0. CDR1 and CDR2 (germline): SGHKS, YYEKEE (reference sequence). DNA for the CDR3: TGTGCCAGCAGCTTGGTAGCGGGGGGGAGCACAGATACGCAGTATTTT. Its protein product is CASSLVAGGSTDTQYF.

The chain has TRBV3-1 (or the pseudogene TRBV3-2) and TRBJ2-1; 9 bases match TRBD2. Germline-derived CDR1 and CDR2 are LGHDT and YNNKEL (reference sequence). V was clipped by 0 bases and J by 6 bases; unmatched bases: 6. CDR3 length: 16 amino acids. CDR3 bases: TGTGCCAGCAGCCAAGAGTGGCGGGGGGGGACCAATGAGCAGTTCTTC. The encoded protein is CASSQEWRGGTNEQFF.

A single count supports this clone. The chain uses TRBV6-1 and TRBJ1-5, with D possibly being TRBD1 (5 bases). This CDR3 is 16 amino acids long. V was cut by 1 base and J by 0 bases, with 10 bases left in between. Germline CDR1 MNHNS, CDR2 SASEGT. The CDR3, as DNA: TGTGCCAGCAGTGAAGAACGGGGCGATAGCAATCAGCCCCAGCATTTT. Protein sequence: CASSEERGDSNQPQHF.

The chain uses TRBV5-1 and TRBJ2-1; the D is unclear. CDR3 length: 13 residues. CDR1 is SGHRS and CDR2 is YFSETQ in the germline V gene. Trimming shortened V by 2 bases and J by 10 bases, and 13 bases separated the two germline ends. CDR3 amino acids: CASSLDASTEQFF. CDR3 DNA sequence: TGCGCCAGCAGCTTAGATGCGAGTACGGAGCAGTTCTTC.

The rearrangement links TRBV5-1 to TRBJ1-1, with D possibly matching TRBD1 (5 bases). Germline CDR1 SGHRS, CDR2 YFSETQ. The V gene lost 4 bases and the J gene lost 4 bases, with 17 bases spanning the gap. The CDR3 covers 15 residues. The CDR3 bases are TGCGCCAGCAGCAAACCGACAGCTTTGGGCACTGAAGCTTTCTTT. Protein sequence: CASSKPTALGTEAFF.

J is TRBJ2-6 and V is TRBV24-1; D remains ambiguous. Trimming removed 4 bases from V and 0 bases from J, with 9 bases in between. This CDR3 spans 16 amino acids. From germline, CDR1 is KGHDR and CDR2 SFDVKD. CDR3: CATSDVRPSGANVLTF. The CDR3 DNA sequence: TGTGCCACCAGTGACGTTCGCCCCTCTGGGGCCAACGTCCTGACTTTC.

This chain links TRBV4-3 with TRBJ2-7; 12 positions match TRBD1. Germline V lookup: CDR1 LGHNA, CDR2 YSLEER. The CDR3 runs 16 residues. V shed 1 base and J 7 bases; nucleotides not matched to a gene: 8. The CDR3 sequence: CASSQAPGQGALEQYF. The CDR3, as DNA: TGCGCCAGCAGCCAAGCACCGGGACAGGGGGCGCTTGAGCAGTACTTC.

The chain recombines TRBV5-1 with TRBJ1-6; D ambiguous. Between the trimmed V and J ends, which lost 7 bases and 10 bases, there was a span of 12 bases. The CDR3 is 12 residues long. Germline-derived CDR1 and CDR2 are SGHRS and YFSETQ. CDR3 in DNA: TGCGCCAGCTCGGAGGGTGAATCACCCCTCCACTTT. It is translated as CASSEGESPLHF.

The V call is TRBV18, the J call TRBJ1-1, with no clear D. Between the trimmed V and J ends, which lost 6 bases and 5 bases, there was a span of 13 bases. The germline gives CDR1 KGHSH, CDR2 LQKENI. This CDR3 comprises 13 residues. The CDR3 DNA is TGTGCCAGCTCCCGCGAAGGGCAAACTGAAGCTTTCTTT. Its protein product is CASSREGQTEAFF.

The V and J genes are TRBV15 and TRBJ1-1, with D maybe TRBD1 (6 bases). V was trimmed by 0 bases and J by 2 bases, leaving 16 bases between them. Germline-derived CDR1 and CDR2 are LNHNV and YYDKDF (reference sequence). CDR3 size: 17 residues. In nucleotides, the CDR3 is TGTGCCACCAGCAGAGAAGGACAGCATGGATCAAACACTGAAGCTTTCTTT. Its translation: CATSREGQHGSNTEAFF. Full variable domain (rest looked up from reference TRBV15 and TRBJ1-1): DAMVIQNPRYQVTQFGKPVTLSCSQTLNHNVMYWYQQKSSQAPKLLFHYYDKDFNNEADTPDNFQSRRPNTSFCFLDIRSPGLGDTAMYLCATSREGQHGSNTEAFFGQGTRLTVV.

The V call is TRBV20-1, the J call TRBJ1-2; D unresolved. Deletions cut 0 bases from V and 6 bases from J, with 5 bases between. The CDR3 is 11 residues long. Germline assignment: CDR1 DFQATT and CDR2 SNEGSKA (reference sequence). CDR3 region: CSAREPNGYTF. The CDR3 DNA is TGCAGTGCTAGAGAACCCAATGGCTACACCTTC.

The chain links TRBV4-3 to TRBJ2-7; D might be TRBD1 (5 bases). This CDR3 contains 15 residues. Germline-derived CDR1 and CDR2 are LGHNA and YSLEER. V gave up 1 base and J gave up 3 bases, with 13 bases separating them. CDR3: CASSQVYRGDYEQYF. Written as DNA, the CDR3 is TGCGCCAGCAGCCAAGTCTATAGGGGTGACTACGAGCAGTACTTC.

The chain is built from TRBV27 and TRBJ2-5; D ambiguous. V was clipped by 2 bases and J by 3 bases, with 7 bases between them. CDR1 and CDR2 from the germline V gene are MNHEY and SMNVEV (reference sequence). CDR3 length: 13 amino acids. The CDR3 nucleotides read TGTGCCAGCAGTTTAAGCAGAGAAGAGACCCAGTACTTC. Translating gives CASSLSREETQYF.

The chain has TRBV18 and TRBJ2-2; no firm D call. V gave up 7 bases and J gave up 2 bases, with 14 bases separating them. Per the germline V gene, CDR1 is KGHSH and CDR2 is LQKENI. This CDR3 region has 15 residues. The CDR3 DNA follows: TGTGCCAGCTTAGTGAGTCAGACCAACACCGGGGAGCTGTTTTTT. This gives the protein CASLVSQTNTGELFF. The variable domain in full, with the rest retrieved from reference TRBV18 and TRBJ2-2, is NAGVMQNPRHLVRRRGQEARLRCSPMKGHSHVYWYRQLPEEGLKFMVYLQKENIIDESGMPKERFSAEFPKEGPSILRIQQVVRGDSAAYFCASLVSQTNTGELFFGEGSRLTVL.

This rearrangement joins TRBV7-2 to TRBJ2-3; D possibly matches TRBD1 or TRBD2 (5 bases each). V was pared by 1 base and J by 0 bases, with 11 bases between. Germline V gives CDR1 SGHTA, CDR2 FQGNSA. The CDR3 sequence is 16 residues long. The CDR3 loop reads CASSLVGTPSTDTQYF. The CDR3 region has the DNA TGTGCCAGCAGCTTAGTGGGGACCCCTAGCACAGATACGCAGTATTTT.

In this sample, this clone turned up once. The rearrangement joins TRBV5-4 to TRBJ2-3; D gene unclear. The CDR3 length is 13 residues. V lost 3 bases and J 4 bases, leaving 9 bases between the germline ends. Germline V CDR1 and CDR2: SGHNT, YYREEE (reference sequence). Here the CDR3 reads CASSSAIADTQYF. For the CDR3, the DNA is TGTGCCAGCAGCTCCGCCATCGCAGATACGCAGTATTTT.

The gene calls are TRBV5-1 and TRBJ2-3, with D unresolved. The CDR3 runs to 13 residues. The V gene lost 0 bases and the J gene lost 4 bases, with 6 bases spanning the gap. Germline lookup yields CDR1 SGHRS and CDR2 YFSETQ. The DNA for the CDR3 is TGCGCCAGCAGCTTGGCCACCCCAGATACGCAGTATTTT. It codes for CASSLATPDTQYF.

The chain uses TRBV4-2 and TRBJ2-3, with 7 bases matching TRBD1. The CDR3 totals 16 residues. Germline V gene lookup returns CDR1 LGHNA and CDR2 YNFKEQ. The ends lost 2 bases at V and 0 bases at J; junction bases unmatched: 5. CDR3 sequence reads: CASSQTWDSSTDTQYF. In nucleotides, the CDR3 is TGTGCCAGCAGCCAAACCTGGGACAGCAGCACAGATACGCAGTATTTT.

The chain uses TRBV5-4 and TRBJ1-3; 8 bases align to TRBD1. Trimming cost V 3 bases and J 0 bases; bases outside gene matches: 2. CDR1 and CDR2 from the germline V gene are SGHNT and YYREEE (reference sequence). This CDR3 spans 15 amino acids. CDR3: CASSSQGGSGNTIYF. DNA of the CDR3: TGTGCCAGCAGCTCACAGGGGGGCTCTGGAAACACCATATATTTT.

V is TRBV9 and J is TRBJ2-3, with no clear D. Germline CDR1 is SGDLS and CDR2 is YYNGEE. This CDR3 has 15 residues. Trimming pared 6 bases from V and 6 bases from J, leaving 20 bases between. CDR3 sequence reads: CASTRRANTADTQYF. CDR3 DNA sequence: TGTGCCAGCACCCGTAGGGCAAATACAGCCGATACGCAGTATTTT.

The rearrangement joins TRBV5-4 to TRBJ2-2; the match to TRBD2 covers 7 bases. CDR3 length equals 16 residues. From germline, CDR1 is SGHNT and CDR2 YYREEE (reference sequence). Germline trimming cut 5 bases from V and 0 bases from J; bases unmatched to any gene: 7. This chain's CDR3 is CASRPSSGANTGELFF. CDR3 nucleotides: TGTGCCAGCAGGCCTTCTAGCGGAGCGAACACCGGGGAGCTGTTTTTT.

DNA for the CDR3: TGTGCCAGCGGTTTCTCGAGGACACTCTCCTACAATGAGCAGTTCTTC. Amino acid sequence: CASGFSRTLSYNEQFF. The chain links TRBV7-9 to TRBJ2-1; possibly TRBD1 for D (5 bases). Germline V gives CDR1 SEHNR, CDR2 FQNEAQ (reference sequence). This CDR3 region has 16 residues. The V gene lost 8 bases and the J gene lost 0 bases, with 17 bases spanning the gap. The variable domain in full, completed from reference TRBV7-9 and TRBJ2-1, reads DTGVSQNPRHKITKRGQNVTFRCDPISEHNRLYWYRQTLGQGPEFLTYFQNEAQLEKSRLLSDRFSAERPKGSFSTLEIQRTEQGDSAMYLCASGFSRTLSYNEQFFGPGTRLTVL.

This CDR3 reads CASSTDLAGGTDTQYF. CDR3 bases: TGTGCCAGCAGCACCGACTTGGCGGGAGGCACAGATACGCAGTATTTT. The chain employs TRBV7-8 and TRBJ2-3, with TRBD2 matching 7 bases. The germline CDR1 and CDR2 sequences are SGHVS and FQNEAQ. With V trimmed by 5 bases and J by 1 base, 9 bases remained unmatched. The CDR3 extends over 16 amino acids.

This clone came up once. The V and J genes are TRBV9 and TRBJ2-1, with D possibly called TRBD1 or TRBD2 (5 bases each). V lost 4 bases and J lost 1, with 27 bases in between. The CDR3 extends over 20 amino acids. In germline, CDR1 is SGDLS, CDR2 YYNGEE. The CDR3 nucleotides are TGTGCCAGCAGCTTACACCACCCCGGGGCCCCCCCTGGGTCCTACAATGAGCAGTTCTTC. Protein sequence: CASSLHHPGAPPGSYNEQFF.